This T cell receptor beta chain was sequenced during a study of cytomegalovirus exposure and HLA in healthy donors. Study-level points and caveats: Testing in vitro showed a few CMV-associated chains specific for CMV antigens. Altogether, about 160 TCR beta chains were recorded as cytomegalovirus-associated.

The germline V gene encodes CDR1 LNHDA and CDR2 SQIVND (reference sequence). CDR3 length equals 12 residues. V was cut by 5 bases and J by 4 bases, with 8 bases left in between. With respect to this clone: Its specificity is not known.

The PCR made use of 60 Vbeta and 13 Jbeta primers. Clones were read by immunoSEQ multiplex PCR, and TCRdb kept only the in-frame ones, dropping some. The top ten hold around 9.9% of the sample, which has 90,000 to 120,000 clones, roughly 71% seen once. This rearrangement joins TRBV19 to TRBJ1-1, with D possibly matching TRBD1 (5 bases). The sequencing sample was made of PBMCs. This TCR came from a man aged 35 to 55 in good health and CMV-seropositive. The CDR3 loop reads CASSPTATEAFF. The CDR3 DNA sequence: TGTGCCAGTAGTCCGACAGCCACTGAAGCTTTCTTT.